Shown below are 16 T cell receptor beta chains from a single sample sequenced in a study of blood T cell repertoires in COVID-19. The method was immunoSEQ multiplex PCR; TCRdb's version includes in-frame clones alone and lacks a portion of them. The sample holds under 150,000 clones, less than 85% seen once. The sequencing input was peripheral blood. The receptors stem from a human donor in a cohort sampled during active COVID-19.

V and J are TRBV5-1 and TRBJ1-1; D is possibly TRBD1 (6 bases). Germline V CDR1 and CDR2: SGHRS, YFSETQ. There are 13 residues in the CDR3. Trimming cost V 4 bases and J 7 bases, with 14 bases left between them. The CDR3 is CASSPTGPDEAFF. The CDR3 region has the DNA TGCGCCAGCAGCCCCACAGGGCCGGATGAAGCTTTCTTT.

The V and J genes are TRBV9 and TRBJ1-2; D is possibly TRBD1 (5 bases). CDR3 length equals 14 residues. Trimming cost V 4 bases and J 4 bases, with 14 bases left between them. Germline V gene data show CDR1 as SGDLS and CDR2 as YYNGEE. In nucleotides, the CDR3 is TGTGCCAGCAGCCCGGCGGGGGATCCCTATGGCTACACCTTC. Encoded protein: CASSPAGDPYGYTF.

The gene calls are TRBV6-6 and TRBJ2-7; D gene unclear. The CDR3 spans 13 residues. CDR1 and CDR2 from the germline V gene are MNHNY and SVGAGI (reference sequence). V gave up 2 bases and J gave up 3 bases, with 8 bases separating them. As DNA, the CDR3 is TGTGCCAGCAGTTACCTTAACAGCTACGAGCAGTACTTC. Its translation: CASSYLNSYEQYF.

This clone was picked up one time. The V gene is TRBV4-3, the J gene TRBJ2-2; possibly TRBD1 for D (6 bases). The V and J ends lost 0 bases and 4 bases respectively, with 9 bases between them. The CDR3 extends over 15 amino acids. Germline assignment: CDR1 LGHNA and CDR2 YSLEER. CDR3 protein: CASSQDPGVTGELFF. The CDR3 nucleotides read TGCGCCAGCAGCCAAGACCCAGGGGTCACCGGGGAGCTGTTTTTT.

The V and J genes are TRBV7-2 and TRBJ1-1; a weak D match, TRBD1 (6 bases). Germline lookup yields CDR1 SGHTA and CDR2 FQGNSA. This CDR3 comprises 16 residues. Trimming removed 3 bases at V and 1 base at J, with 15 bases between. The CDR3 DNA reads as TGTGCCAGCAGCTTGGTTACAGGGCGCCAGAACACTGAAGCTTTCTTT. It specifies CASSLVTGRQNTEAFF.

The J gene is TRBJ1-2, the V gene TRBV7-2; D is ambiguous. Germline values: CDR1 SGHTA, CDR2 FQGNSA. V lost 3 bases, J lost 2 bases, and 10 bases lay in between. The CDR3 extends over 14 amino acids. The CDR3 sequence: CASSLAGSNYGYTF. The CDR3 coding sequence is TGTGCCAGCAGCTTGGCGGGGTCAAACTATGGCTACACCTTC.

CDR3 DNA: TGTGCCAGCAGCTTATGGGGGGGCGGGTCAGATACGCAGTATTTT. This sequence encodes CASSLWGGGSDTQYF. The V call is TRBV7-2, the J call TRBJ2-3; possibly TRBD2 for D (7 bases). V lost 2 bases, J lost 4 bases, and 13 bases lay in between. Germline-derived CDR1 and CDR2 are SGHTA and FQGNSA. CDR3 length: 15 residues.

The CDR3 DNA reads TGTGCCAGCAGCCAGCGCCCGGGACAGGGGATCTCCGGGGAGCTGTTTTTT. This codes for CASSQRPGQGISGELFF. The chain carries TRBV14 and TRBJ2-2, with 10 bases that match TRBD1. The CDR3 runs to 17 residues. J lost 6 bases, V lost 3 bases, and 10 bases had no gene match. Germline CDR1 reads SGHDN; CDR2 reads FVKESK.

The chain employs TRBV7-6 and TRBJ2-7; TRBD2 matches at 12 bases. From germline, CDR1 is SGHVS and CDR2 FNYEAQ. V gave up 5 bases and J gave up 0 bases; unmatched junction bases: 8. The length of the CDR3 is 17 residues. The CDR3 sequence: CASSPLRLAGDSYEQYF. CDR3 bases: TGTGCCAGCAGCCCATTAAGACTAGCGGGGGACTCCTACGAGCAGTACTTC.

The chain uses TRBV5-1 and TRBJ2-1; 8 nucleotides match TRBD2. CDR3 length: 16 amino acids. Germline CDR1 is SGHRS and CDR2 is YFSETQ. J was trimmed by 4 bases and V by 2 bases; bases with no gene match: 8. The CDR3 sequence: CASSFRAGGVYNEQFF. DNA for the CDR3: TGCGCCAGCAGCTTTCGCGCGGGGGGAGTGTACAATGAGCAGTTCTTC.

The V and J genes are TRBV6-5 and TRBJ1-2, with 7 bases matching TRBD1. The CDR3 runs 12 residues. With V trimmed by 5 bases and J by 8 bases, 5 bases remained unmatched. The V gene's germline CDR1 is MNHEY and CDR2 SVGAGI. The CDR3 nucleotides read TGTGCCAGCAGTAAGGGGGCGGGAGGCTACACCTTC. Translated: CASSKGAGGYTF.

The chain carries TRBV5-4 and TRBJ2-2, with D unclear. This CDR3 is built from 16 residues. With 4 bases removed from V and 3 bases from J, the gap between germline ends came to 16 bases. In germline, CDR1 is SGHNT, CDR2 YYREEE (reference sequence). Here the CDR3 reads CASSRGTDLHTGELFF. Written as DNA, the CDR3 is TGTGCCAGCAGCCGCGGAACCGATCTTCACACCGGGGAGCTGTTTTTT.

The chain has TRBV28 and TRBJ1-1, with D perhaps matching TRBD1 (6 bases). This CDR3 spans 14 amino acids. Germline V gene sequence: CDR1 MDHEN, CDR2 SYDVKM. Trimming pared 6 bases from V and 1 base from J, leaving 12 bases between. CDR3 DNA sequence: TGTGCCAGCAGGACAGGAATGGGGAACACTGAAGCTTTCTTT. Translated: CASRTGMGNTEAFF. Using reference TRBV28 and TRBJ1-1 for the parts outside the CDR3, the full variable domain is DVKVTQSSRYLVKRTGEKVFLECVQDMDHENMFWYRQDPGLGLRLIYFSYDVKMKEKGDIPEGYSVSREKKERFSLILESASTNQTSMYLCASRTGMGNTEAFFGQGTRLTVV.

The genes are TRBV5-6 and TRBJ1-2; 7 bases are shared with TRBD1. The junction had 4 bases not matched to a gene; V was cut back by 4 bases and J by 4 bases. Germline CDR1 and CDR2: SGHDT and YYEEEE. This CDR3 has 13 residues. The CDR3 bases are TGTGCCAGCAGCACGGACAGGACCTATGGCTACACCTTC. Translated, it gives CASSTDRTYGYTF.

The J gene is TRBJ2-2, the V gene TRBV11-3; no reliable D call. CDR1 is SGHNT and CDR2 is YENEEA in the germline V gene. This CDR3 has 15 amino acids. V was pared by 2 bases and J by 3 bases, with 10 bases between. The CDR3 loop reads CASSLSDKYTGELFF. The CDR3 DNA reads as TGTGCCAGCAGCTTAAGTGACAAGTACACCGGGGAGCTGTTTTTT.

The chain recombines TRBV5-1 with TRBJ2-7; the match to TRBD1 covers 9 bases. J lost 5 bases, V lost 4 bases, and 7 bases had no gene match. This CDR3 has 14 amino acids. Per germline, CDR1 SGHRS and CDR2 YFSETQ. CDR3: CASSTGTGSNEQYF. CDR3 nucleotide sequence: TGCGCCAGCAGCACCGGGACAGGGTCGAACGAGCAGTACTTC.